This passage covers 10 T cell receptor beta chains from one sample sequenced in a study of cytomegalovirus exposure and HLA in healthy donors. Using immunoSEQ multiplex PCR, the repertoire was profiled, and TCRdb retains in-frame clones only, with some absent. The profile shows over 250,000 clones, roughly nine tenths of them singletons. Sample: PBMCs. The receptors come from a woman aged 25 to 45 in good health and CMV-seropositive.

The chain couples TRBV29-1 to TRBJ2-7, with D hard to call. Germline lookup yields CDR1 SQVTM and CDR2 ANQGSEA. The CDR3 loop spans 15 amino acids. V lost 4 bases to trimming and J lost 0 bases, with 16 bases between them. CDR3 protein: CSVVLEAGSSYEQYF. In nucleotides, the CDR3 is TGCAGCGTTGTTTTAGAGGCAGGTAGCTCCTACGAGCAGTACTTC.

The CDR3 nucleotides read TGTGCCAGCAGCCTGCTCAGGGGGAGCTCCTACGAGCAGTACTTC. Its protein product is CASSLLRGSSYEQYF. V is TRBV5-4 and J is TRBJ2-7, with 7 nucleotides matching TRBD1. Trimming removed 4 bases from V and 0 bases from J; junction bases left unmatched: 7. The CDR3 extends over 15 amino acids. The germline gives CDR1 SGHNT, CDR2 YYREEE (reference sequence).

This clone came up once. This sequence joins TRBV7-2 and TRBJ2-1; 9 bases are shared with TRBD2. There are 16 residues in the CDR3. The V gene's germline CDR1 is SGHTA and CDR2 FQGNSA. Trimming cost V 3 bases and J 3 bases; bases outside gene matches: 6. The CDR3 loop is CASSFSSGARYNEQFF. The CDR3 DNA sequence: TGTGCCAGCAGCTTTTCTAGCGGGGCGCGCTACAATGAGCAGTTCTTC.

Note on this clone: The junction does not match germline at one end; this may be a read error. CDR3 sequence (DNA): TGTGCCAGCACCTTGAGAGGCTCGGGCGCGAGGGGCTACACCTTC. Its translation is CASTLRGSGARGYTF. The chain employs TRBV5-4 and TRBJ1-2; D ambiguous. From germline, CDR1 is SGHNT and CDR2 YYREEE (reference sequence). The CDR3 has 15 amino acids.

The V gene is TRBV11-2, the J gene TRBJ1-1; no clear D. V was clipped by 3 bases and J by 6 bases, with 5 bases between them. CDR1 is SGHAT and CDR2 is FQNNGV in the germline V gene. This CDR3 has 11 residues. The CDR3 nucleotides read TGTGCCAGCAGCTTGTCACCTGAAGCTTTCTTT. It yields the protein CASSLSPEAFF.

The chain couples TRBV28 to TRBJ1-2, with D unclear. The CDR3 spans 14 residues. V was clipped by 2 bases and J by 4 bases, with 11 bases between them. Germline V gene lookup returns CDR1 MDHEN and CDR2 SYDVKM. CDR3 sequence reads: CASSLVATSYGYTF. CDR3 in DNA: TGTGCCAGCAGTTTAGTTGCGACTTCCTATGGCTACACCTTC.

J is TRBJ2-5 and V is TRBV15, with 7 bases that match TRBD1. This CDR3 is 15 amino acids long. CDR1 and CDR2 from the germline V gene are LNHNV and YYDKDF (reference sequence). J was trimmed by 9 bases and V by 1 base; bases with no gene match: 11. This chain's CDR3 is CATSRVRQGQGPQYF. Here the CDR3 DNA reads TGTGCCACCAGCAGAGTAAGACAGGGTCAGGGGCCCCAGTACTTC. Using reference TRBV15 and TRBJ2-5 for the parts outside the CDR3, the full variable domain is DAMVIQNPRYQVTQFGKPVTLSCSQTLNHNVMYWYQQKSSQAPKLLFHYYDKDFNNEADTPDNFQSRRPNTSFCFLDIRSPGLGDTAMYLCATSRVRQGQGPQYFGPGTRLLVL.

This clone has just one count. This sequence joins TRBV6-1 and TRBJ1-5, with a possible D match to TRBD1 (5 bases). CDR3 length: 16 residues. The germline V gene has CDR1 MNHNS and CDR2 SASEGT. The V end lost 1 base, the J end lost 3 bases, and 13 bases lay between the germline ends. CDR3 loop: CASSEGGTRNNQPQHF. The CDR3 DNA reads as TGTGCCAGCAGTGAAGGAGGGACTCGGAACAATCAGCCCCAGCATTTT.

V and J are TRBV7-9 and TRBJ2-7; D tentatively reads TRBD1 or TRBD2 (5 bases each). This CDR3 is 15 amino acids long. The ends were cut back, 3 bases at V and 3 bases at J, with 15 bases in the middle. Germline CDR1 SEHNR, CDR2 FQNEAQ (reference sequence). The CDR3 DNA is TGTGCCAGCAGCTTTGGGCAGGGAGTGGGCTACGAGCAGTACTTC. Protein: CASSFGQGVGYEQYF.

The chain couples TRBV28 to TRBJ2-4, with unresolved D. Germline-derived CDR1 and CDR2 are MDHEN and SYDVKM. This CDR3 contains 13 residues. The germline V and J ends were trimmed by 6 bases and 3 bases, with 9 bases remaining between them. The DNA for the CDR3 is TGTGCCAGCAGAAATGCTTACAAAAACATTCAGTACTTC. Its translation is CASRNAYKNIQYF.